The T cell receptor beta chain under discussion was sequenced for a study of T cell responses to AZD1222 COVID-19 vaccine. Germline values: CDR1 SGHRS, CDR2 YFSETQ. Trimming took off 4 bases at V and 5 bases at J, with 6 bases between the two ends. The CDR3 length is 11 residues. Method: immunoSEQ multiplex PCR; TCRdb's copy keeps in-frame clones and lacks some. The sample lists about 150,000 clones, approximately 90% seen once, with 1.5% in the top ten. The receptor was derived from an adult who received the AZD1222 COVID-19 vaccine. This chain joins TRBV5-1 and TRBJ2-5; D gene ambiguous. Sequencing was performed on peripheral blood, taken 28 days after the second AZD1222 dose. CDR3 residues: CASSRGETQYF. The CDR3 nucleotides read TGCGCCAGCAGCCGCGGCGAGACCCAGTACTTC.